This T cell receptor beta chain was identified in a study of T-cell memory formation after mild COVID-19. TCRdb re-called the 5' RACE reads through MiXCR, storing one row per CDR3 protein. In the table there are roughly 200,000 distinct CDR3 sequences, 15% to 20% of which are singletons. This clonotype was seen more than once but under ten times. What it binds is unknown. Study-wide results and caveats: Memory sampled before infection contained some responding clones, suggesting cross-reactive memory joined.

Germline CDR1 reads SGDLS; CDR2 reads YYNGEE. The CDR3 consists of 15 residues. The junction had 9 bases not matched to a gene; V was cut back by 6 bases and J by 5 bases. The J gene is TRBJ2-5, the V gene TRBV9; TRBD1 agrees at 11 bases. Source material: PBMCs or a T cell subset sorted from them (not recorded which). The TCR originated in an adult woman who had mild COVID-19 (a few samples of this study predate the infection). Cell type and time point are not known. This CDR3 is CASTPGTGGRETQYF. The DNA of the CDR3 is TGTGCCAGCACGCCCGGGACAGGGGGGAGGGAGACCCAGTACTTC.